The present TCR beta chain was sequenced within a study of T cell responses to AZD1222 COVID-19 vaccine. Background on the study: Second-dose groups at about 4 or about 12 weeks were pooled. General study results and limits: Only six people who got AZD1222 tested seropositive at baseline. When two AZD1222 doses had been given, Spike-specific TCR breadth and depth rose.

A word on this clone: Its antigen remains unknown.

The CDR3 runs to 16 residues. Germline assignment: CDR1 SGHRS and CDR2 YFSETQ. J gave up 1 base and V 4 bases, and 6 bases lay outside the gene matches. Clones were sequenced by immunoSEQ multiplex PCR, and TCRdb holds only the in-frame ones, with some missing. Among roughly 130,000 clones listed, 92% were seen once. The sample in question was peripheral blood, obtained on day 0 of AZD1222 vaccination. The source is an adult in good health. The rearrangement uses TRBV5-1 and TRBJ2-2; 8 positions match TRBD2. CDR3 loop: CASSRETSENTGELFF. In nucleotides, the CDR3 is TGCGCCAGCAGCCGCGAGACTAGCGAGAACACCGGGGAGCTGTTTTTT.